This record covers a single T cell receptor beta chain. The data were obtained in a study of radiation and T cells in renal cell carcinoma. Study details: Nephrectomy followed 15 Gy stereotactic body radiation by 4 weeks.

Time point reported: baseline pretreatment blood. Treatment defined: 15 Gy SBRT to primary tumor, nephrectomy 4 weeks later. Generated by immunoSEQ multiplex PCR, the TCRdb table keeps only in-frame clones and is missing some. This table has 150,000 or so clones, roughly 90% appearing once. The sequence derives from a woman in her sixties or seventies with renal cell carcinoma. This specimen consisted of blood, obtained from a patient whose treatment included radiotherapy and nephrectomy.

Here the CDR3 DNA reads TGTGCCAGCATCACGGACGGATACACTGAAGCTTTCTTT. It is translated as CASITDGYTEAFF. This rearrangement joins TRBV2 to TRBJ1-1; D remains ambiguous. V lost 7 bases and J 3 bases, leaving 12 bases between the germline ends. Germline CDR1 is SNHLY and CDR2 is FYNNEI. The CDR3 is 13 amino acids.